This TCR beta chain was recorded in a study of CD8+CD57+ T cells in acquired aplastic anemia. Study-level background: The sorted CD4+ and CD8+ cells yielded an average roughly 3 ug of DNA.

This clonotype came up many times. Its antigen is as yet unknown. CDR3 and TCR beta VDJ profiling relied on a genomic DNA template. TCRdb passed the reads through MiXCR, listing each CDR3 protein once. The sample shows about 150,000 distinct CDR3 sequences, less than 60% of them seen only once. Trimming pared 4 bases from V and 7 bases from J, leaving 14 bases between. This CDR3 is built from 14 residues. The germline CDR1 and CDR2 sequences are SGHDT and YYEEEE. Only patients with CD8+CD57+ cell expansion on flow cytometry were chosen for sequencing. Overall study findings and caveats: It was found that fewer than 35 CD8+ CDR3 sequences were shared between patients and controls.

This sequence joins TRBV5-6 and TRBJ1-4; TRBD1 might be the D (5 bases). The TCR sequence derives from a human donor with aplastic anemia. Specimen: sorted CD4+, CD8+, or CD8+CD57+ T cells (not recorded which) from PBMCs. The CDR3 loop is CASSVAGLFEKLFF. CDR3 DNA: TGTGCCAGCAGCGTGGCAGGGTTGTTTGAAAAACTGTTTTTT.